The T cell receptor beta chain described here comes from a study of blood T cell repertoires in COVID-19. Background on the study: Italy, Spain and the United States were the sources of the convalescent and acute COVID-19 samples. PBMCs, B-cell-depleted T cells, or T cells provided the cDNA or gDNA that made up the material.

Source study methods: Estimated nucleated cell counts came from reference gene primer amplification. Measured with immunoSEQ multiplex PCR; TCRdb has only the in-frame clones, and not every one. V and J calls and clone size come straight from that table; D and trimming were deduced from the DNA. The profile shows about 170,000 clones, approximately 84% of them singletons. This CDR3 has 14 amino acids. Trimming removed 5 bases from V and 1 base from J, with 9 bases in between. The germline V gene has CDR1 SEHNR and CDR2 FQNEAQ (reference sequence). This chain uses TRBV7-9 with TRBJ1-5, with no clear D. The sequenced sample consisted of peripheral blood. The receptor was isolated from a woman at least 80 years old with acute or convalescent COVID-19. DNA for the CDR3: TGTGCCAGCAGCCCAGCGGGGAGCAATCAGCCCCAGCATTTT. Its protein product is CASSPAGSNQPQHF. Full variable domain (remainder filled in from reference TRBV7-9 and TRBJ1-5): DTGVSQNPRHKITKRGQNVTFRCDPISEHNRLYWYRQTLGQGPEFLTYFQNEAQLEKSRLLSDRFSAERPKGSFSTLEIQRTEQGDSAMYLCASSPAGSNQPQHFGDGTRLSIL.